A single sample gave rise to the 29 T cell receptor beta chains below, sequenced in a study of memory CD8 T cells in hepatitis C reinfection. Time point specified: pre-reinfection, 55 to 20 weeks before reinfection detection. Sorted cells were sequenced directly ex vivo without any in vitro expansion. Generated by immunoSEQ multiplex PCR, the TCRdb table keeps only in-frame clones and is missing some. Among just over 50,000 clones, just under 90% were seen once, and the ten largest hold about 1%. The source material was naive CD8+ T cells sorted from blood. These receptors all come from a man aged 18 to 30 with hepatitis C virus infection.

J is TRBJ1-3 and V is TRBV28; D is unclear. The V gene lost 2 bases and the J gene lost 1 base, with 12 bases spanning the gap. The V gene's germline CDR1 is MDHEN and CDR2 SYDVKM. The CDR3 spans 16 residues. CDR3 protein: CASSLTGVLSGNTIYF. CDR3 nucleotide sequence: TGTGCCAGCAGTTTAACCGGGGTCCTGTCTGGAAACACCATATATTTT.

The V call is TRBV5-4, the J call TRBJ2-5; D perhaps matches TRBD2 (5 bases). The germline V and J ends were trimmed by 6 bases and 5 bases, with 17 bases remaining between them. CDR3 length: 14 residues. Germline values: CDR1 SGHNT, CDR2 YYREEE (reference sequence). DNA for the CDR3: TGTGCCAGCACGTACCGGGAAAATAGGGAGACCCAGTACTTC. This translates into CASTYRENRETQYF.

This chain connects TRBV19 to TRBJ2-7; 7 bases match TRBD2. Germline V lookup: CDR1 LNHDA, CDR2 SQIVND (reference sequence). Unmatched junction bases numbered 23, after V lost 6 bases and J lost 0 bases. The CDR3 runs to 20 residues. The CDR3 nucleotides read TGTGCCAGTAGCGGTAAGGGAGCCACGGGAGCGGGGATATACTCCTACGAGCAGTACGTC. This encodes CASSGKGATGAGIYSYEQYV.

This chain uses TRBV2 with TRBJ2-1; 11 nucleotides agree with TRBD2. There are 19 residues in the CDR3. The germline gives CDR1 SNHLY, CDR2 FYNNEI. Germline trimming cut 0 bases from V and 0 bases from J; bases unmatched to any gene: 7. The CDR3 coding sequence is TGTGCCAGCAGTGAAGCCCTAGCGGGGGGCCCGAGCTCCTACAATGAGCAGTTCTTC. It yields the protein CASSEALAGGPSSYNEQFF.

The rearrangement joins TRBV30 to TRBJ2-1, with 9 positions matching TRBD1. Trimming at V came to 2 bases and at J to 6 bases, leaving 5 bases not matched to a gene. Germline CDR1 GTSNPN, CDR2 SVGIG (reference sequence). The CDR3 totals 14 residues. CDR3 loop: CAWSTGGVGNEQFF. The DNA of the CDR3 is TGTGCCTGGAGTACAGGGGGCGTCGGCAATGAGCAGTTCTTC.

The gene calls are TRBV5-1 and TRBJ1-1, with D perhaps TRBD1 (5 bases). The CDR3 is 15 residues long. The V and J ends lost 4 bases and 4 bases respectively, with 17 bases between them. Germline CDR1 reads SGHRS; CDR2 reads YFSETQ. The CDR3 DNA follows: TGCGCCAGCAGCCAAATCGACAGCTTTGGCACTGAAGCTTTCTTT. This gives the protein CASSQIDSFGTEAFF.

This clone was found once. The chain links TRBV19 to TRBJ1-5, with D perhaps matching TRBD1 (5 bases). The CDR3 is 15 residues long. V lost 3 bases and J 1 base, leaving 10 bases between the germline ends. CDR1 and CDR2 from the germline V gene are LNHDA and SQIVND (reference sequence). CDR3 loop: CASSMIQGSNQPQHF. The CDR3 DNA reads as TGTGCCAGTAGTATGATCCAGGGAAGCAATCAGCCCCAGCATTTT.

V usage is TRBV5-1 and J usage is TRBJ2-4, with TRBD2 identical over 7 bases. CDR1 is SGHRS and CDR2 is YFSETQ in the germline V gene. With 0 bases clipped from V and 5 bases from J, the junction kept 5 bases outside the gene matches. The CDR3 contains 15 residues. In nucleotides, the CDR3 is TGCGCCAGCAGCTTGGAGGGGAGGGCCCAAAACATTCAGTACTTC. Its translation: CASSLEGRAQNIQYF.

This sequence joins TRBV7-9 and TRBJ2-1, with a possible D match to TRBD1 (5 bases). There are 13 residues in the CDR3. Germline lookup yields CDR1 SEHNR and CDR2 FQNEAQ (reference sequence). The V gene lost 3 bases and the J gene lost 8 bases, with 11 bases spanning the gap. In nucleotides, the CDR3 is TGTGCCAGCAGCTTCCAGGGAAGCGATGAGCAGTTCTTC. Its protein product is CASSFQGSDEQFF.

CDR3 DNA sequence: TGCGCCAGCAGCCAACTTCCGGGAAGAGAGACCCAGTACTTC. Its translation is CASSQLPGRETQYF. J is TRBJ2-5 and V is TRBV4-1; D is perhaps TRBD2 (5 bases). The germline gives CDR1 MGHRA, CDR2 YSYEKL. Trimming removed 2 bases from V and 4 bases from J, with 11 bases in between. The CDR3 consists of 14 residues.

The chain links TRBV5-7 to TRBJ1-6; perhaps TRBD1 as D (6 bases). TRBV5-7 is placed among ORFs of uncertain function. V lost 1 base, J lost 8 bases, and 13 bases lay in between. The CDR3 length is 15 residues. For the CDR3, the DNA is TGTGCCAGCAGCTTGAGAGACAGGTTGGATTCACCCCTCCACTTT. This translates into CASSLRDRLDSPLHF.

This chain joins TRBV7-9 and TRBJ1-2, with D possibly TRBD1 on 5 matching bases. With 5 bases removed from V and 4 bases from J, the gap between germline ends came to 17 bases. CDR1 SEHNR and CDR2 FQNEAQ come from the germline V gene (reference sequence). The CDR3 extends over 15 amino acids. CDR3 nucleotides: TGTGCCAGCAGCCTAGGGGAGACTGAGGGCTATGGCTACACCTTC. Its translation: CASSLGETEGYGYTF.

The CDR3 DNA is TGTGCCAGCAGCAGACGGGAGGGCGGTCAGCCCCAGCATTTT. This codes for CASSRREGGQPQHF. The chain carries TRBV6-5 and TRBJ1-5; D unclear. The CDR3 runs to 14 residues. The V end lost 6 bases, the J end lost 6 bases, and 15 bases lay between the germline ends. CDR1 and CDR2 (germline): MNHEY, SVGAGI.

The chain is built from TRBV13 and TRBJ2-5, with TRBD2 matching over 7 bases. The J call may be in error: the DNA end matches TRBJ2-7 better. This CDR3 spans 15 amino acids. Germline-derived CDR1 and CDR2 are PRHDT and FYEKMQ (reference sequence). The CDR3 loop reads CASSDRASGSYEQYF. CDR3 DNA: TGTGCCAGCAGTGATAGGGCTAGCGGCTCCTACGAGCAGTACTTC.

In this sample, this clone turned up once. V gene TRBV7-9 combines with J gene TRBJ1-2; D is ambiguous. The ends were cut back, 2 bases at V and 8 bases at J, with 6 bases in the middle. Germline V gene lookup returns CDR1 SEHNR and CDR2 FQNEAQ (reference sequence). The CDR3 runs 11 residues. The CDR3 DNA sequence: TGTGCCAGCAGCTTAACGGTCGGCTACACCTTC. Translated: CASSLTVGYTF.

This clone was observed a few times. V gene TRBV5-4 combines with J gene TRBJ1-3; TRBD1 aligns across 7 bases. The germline V gene has CDR1 SGHNT and CDR2 YYREEE (reference sequence). The CDR3 runs 13 residues. V was pared by 5 bases and J by 8 bases, with 7 bases of the junction left unmatched. CDR3 amino acids: CASRQDRSHTIYF. In DNA, the CDR3 is TGTGCCAGCAGACAGGACAGGAGCCACACCATATATTTT. Full variable domain (rest looked up from reference TRBV5-4 and TRBJ1-3): ETGVTQSPTHLIKTRGQQVTLRCSSQSGHNTVSWYQQALGQGPQFIFQYYREEENGRGNFPPRFSGLQFPNYSSELNVNALELDDSALYLCASRQDRSHTIYFGEGSWLTVV.

Only one count was recorded for this clone. The rearrangement uses TRBV7-9 and TRBJ2-7; 8 bases line up with TRBD2. Trimming cost V 5 bases and J 0 bases; bases outside gene matches: 12. From germline, CDR1 is SEHNR and CDR2 FQNEAQ (reference sequence). The CDR3 runs to 17 residues. The CDR3 nucleotides read TGTGCCAGCAGCCTCAGAACGGGAGGGACGAGCTCCTACGAGCAGTACTTC. Translation gives CASSLRTGGTSSYEQYF.

The rearrangement uses TRBV4-1 and TRBJ2-3, with a possible D match to TRBD1 (6 bases). The ends were cut back, 8 bases at V and 7 bases at J, with 13 bases in the middle. The CDR3 runs to 12 residues. The germline CDR1 and CDR2 sequences are MGHRA and YSYEKL. The CDR3 reads CASSQGSNTQYF. In DNA, the CDR3 is TGCGCCAGCTCACAGGGTTCGAATACGCAGTATTTT.

The chain uses TRBV13 and TRBJ2-5, with 9 bases fitting TRBD1. Trimming took 3 bases from V and 5 from J; bases not matched to a gene: 4. The CDR3 length is 14 residues. Per the germline V gene, CDR1 is PRHDT and CDR2 is FYEKMQ (reference sequence). The CDR3, as DNA: TGTGCCAGCAGCTTCGGACAGGGGAGGGAGACCCAGTACTTC. It is translated as CASSFGQGRETQYF.

The J gene is TRBJ2-5, the V gene TRBV28, with a tentative D call TRBD2 (5 bases). Germline CDR1 is MDHEN and CDR2 is SYDVKM. Trimming took off 6 bases at V and 4 bases at J, with 12 bases between the two ends. The CDR3 consists of 13 residues. The CDR3 DNA is TGTGCCAGCAGACCCTTAGGAGGAGAGACCCAGTACTTC. Translated: CASRPLGGETQYF.

This rearrangement joins TRBV30 to TRBJ2-3; D perhaps matches TRBD2 (5 bases). The ends were cut back, 0 bases at V and 1 base at J, with 8 bases in the middle. Germline CDR1 GTSNPN, CDR2 SVGIG (reference sequence). This CDR3 region has 14 residues. CDR3 region: CAWSVLERTDTQYF. CDR3 DNA: TGTGCCTGGAGTGTACTAGAGCGCACAGATACGCAGTATTTT. The full variable domain, its missing parts supplied by reference TRBV30 and TRBJ2-3, is SQTIHQWPATLVQPVGSPLSLECTVEGTSNPNLYWYRQAAGRGLQLLFYSVGIGQISSEVPQNLSASRPQDRQFILSSKKLLLSDSGFYLCAWSVLERTDTQYFGPGTRLTVL.

This rearrangement joins TRBV15 to TRBJ1-5; D perhaps matches TRBD1 (6 bases). Looked up from germline, CDR1 is LNHNV and CDR2 is YYDKDF (reference sequence). The CDR3 runs to 17 residues. V was trimmed by 0 bases and J by 0 bases, leaving 12 bases between them. The CDR3 DNA sequence: TGTGCCACCAGCAGAGACACAGGGTGGAATAGCAATCAGCCCCAGCATTTT. Its translation: CATSRDTGWNSNQPQHF.

The chain links TRBV11-2 to TRBJ2-7, with a possible D match to TRBD2 (6 bases). CDR3 length: 15 amino acids. Trimming took 6 bases from V and 2 from J, leaving 17 bases between them. Per the germline V gene, CDR1 is SGHAT and CDR2 is FQNNGV. The CDR3 sequence: CASRQDASDTYEQYF. Written as DNA, the CDR3 is TGTGCCAGCAGACAGGACGCTAGCGATACCTACGAGCAGTACTTC.

The chain is built from TRBV6-1 and TRBJ2-3; 9 bases map to TRBD1. This CDR3 is 15 amino acids long. CDR1 and CDR2 (germline): MNHNS, SASEGT. Unmatched junction bases numbered 4, after V lost 0 bases and J lost 6 bases. CDR3 in DNA: TGTGCCAGCAGTGAAGCAACAGGGGGCAAGGATACGCAGTATTTT. Its protein product is CASSEATGGKDTQYF.

The V and J genes are TRBV29-1 and TRBJ2-1; TRBD2 matches at 8 bases. The CDR3 has 12 residues. CDR1 is SQVTM and CDR2 is ANQGSEA in the germline V gene. V gave up 3 bases and J gave up 8 bases; unmatched junction bases: 3. CDR3 amino acids: CSVEASGYEQFF. Written as DNA, the CDR3 is TGCAGCGTTGAGGCTAGCGGGTATGAGCAGTTCTTC.

The chain is built from TRBV13 and TRBJ2-7, with 7 bases fitting TRBD1. The germline V gene encodes CDR1 PRHDT and CDR2 FYEKMQ (reference sequence). The V segment lost 5 bases and the J segment 6 bases; nucleotides outside the gene matches: 10. The CDR3 length is 14 residues. CDR3 sequence reads: CASSIRQGRGEQYF. The DNA of the CDR3 is TGTGCCAGCAGCATTAGACAGGGACGCGGCGAGCAGTACTTC.

The rearrangement links TRBV6-6 to TRBJ2-3; no definite D call. This CDR3 spans 13 amino acids. In germline, CDR1 is MNHNY, CDR2 SVGAGI (reference sequence). Trimming removed 0 bases at V and 14 bases at J, with 15 bases between. Here the CDR3 reads CASSYSASTPRYF. The DNA of the CDR3 is TGTGCCAGCAGTTACTCAGCTTCAACCCCCCGGTATTTT.

This chain joins TRBV6-1 and TRBJ1-1; D is uncertain. CDR1 and CDR2 from the germline V gene are MNHNS and SASEGT. The CDR3 has 14 residues. With 5 bases removed from V and 2 bases from J, the gap between germline ends came to 12 bases. CDR3 in amino acids: CASSPRVTNTEAFF. In DNA, the CDR3 is TGTGCCAGCAGTCCTCGGGTTACCAACACTGAAGCTTTCTTT.

The chain links TRBV6-6 to TRBJ2-3; 11 bases agree with TRBD1. V was pared by 4 bases and J by 4 bases, with 1 base of the junction left unmatched. Germline lookup yields CDR1 MNHNY and CDR2 SVGAGI (reference sequence). The CDR3 extends over 14 amino acids. In nucleotides, the CDR3 is TGTGCCAGCAGTTGGGGACAGGGGGCAGATACGCAGTATTTT. It is translated as CASSWGQGADTQYF.